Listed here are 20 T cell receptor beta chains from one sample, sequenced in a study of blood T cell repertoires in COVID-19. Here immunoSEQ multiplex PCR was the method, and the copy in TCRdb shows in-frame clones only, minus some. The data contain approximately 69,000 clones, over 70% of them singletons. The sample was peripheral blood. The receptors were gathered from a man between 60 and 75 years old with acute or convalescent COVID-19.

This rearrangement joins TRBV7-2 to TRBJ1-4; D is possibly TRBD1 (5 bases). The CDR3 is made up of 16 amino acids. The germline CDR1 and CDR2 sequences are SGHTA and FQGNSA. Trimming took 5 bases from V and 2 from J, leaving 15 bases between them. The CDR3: CASSPGGTYTNEKLFF. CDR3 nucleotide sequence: TGTGCCAGCAGCCCGGGTGGGACTTATACTAATGAAAAACTGTTTTTT.

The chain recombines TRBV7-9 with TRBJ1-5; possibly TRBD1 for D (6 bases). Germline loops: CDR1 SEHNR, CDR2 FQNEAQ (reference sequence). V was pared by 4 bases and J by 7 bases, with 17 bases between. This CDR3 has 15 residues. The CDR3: CASSSTEGGDQPQHF. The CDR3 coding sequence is TGTGCCAGCAGCTCAACGGAGGGGGGGGACCAGCCCCAGCATTTT.

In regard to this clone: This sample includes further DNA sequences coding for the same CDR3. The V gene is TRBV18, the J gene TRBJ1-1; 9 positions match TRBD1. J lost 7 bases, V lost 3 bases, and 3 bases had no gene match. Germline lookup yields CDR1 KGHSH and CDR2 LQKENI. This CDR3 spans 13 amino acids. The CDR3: CASSPWTGVEAFF. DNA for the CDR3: TGTGCCAGCTCACCGTGGACAGGGGTTGAAGCTTTCTTT.

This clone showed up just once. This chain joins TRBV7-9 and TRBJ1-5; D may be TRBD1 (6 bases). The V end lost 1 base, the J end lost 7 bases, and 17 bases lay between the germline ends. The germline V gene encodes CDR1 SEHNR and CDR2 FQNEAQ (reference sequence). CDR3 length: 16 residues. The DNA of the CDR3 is TGTGCCAGCAGCTTAGGCGCAGGGGTCGTAAGCCAGCCCCAGCATTTT. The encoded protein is CASSLGAGVVSQPQHF.

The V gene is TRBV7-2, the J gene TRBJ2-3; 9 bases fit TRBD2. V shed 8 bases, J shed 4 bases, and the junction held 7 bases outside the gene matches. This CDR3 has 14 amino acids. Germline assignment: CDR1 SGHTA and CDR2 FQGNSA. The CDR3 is CASRRAGGSDTQYF. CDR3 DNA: TGTGCCAGCCGTAGGGCGGGAGGGTCAGATACGCAGTATTTT.

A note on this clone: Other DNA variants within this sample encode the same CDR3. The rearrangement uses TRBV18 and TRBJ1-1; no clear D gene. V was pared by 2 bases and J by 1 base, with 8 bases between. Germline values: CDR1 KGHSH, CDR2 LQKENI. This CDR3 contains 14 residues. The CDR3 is CASSPVARNTEAFF. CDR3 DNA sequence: TGTGCCAGCTCACCAGTTGCCAGGAACACTGAAGCTTTCTTT.

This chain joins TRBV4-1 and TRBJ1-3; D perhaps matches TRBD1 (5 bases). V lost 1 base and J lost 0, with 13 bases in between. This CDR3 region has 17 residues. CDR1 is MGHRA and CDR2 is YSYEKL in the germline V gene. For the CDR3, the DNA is TGCGCCAGCAGCCAAGTCCAGGGATGGATCTCTGGAAACACCATATATTTT. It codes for CASSQVQGWISGNTIYF.

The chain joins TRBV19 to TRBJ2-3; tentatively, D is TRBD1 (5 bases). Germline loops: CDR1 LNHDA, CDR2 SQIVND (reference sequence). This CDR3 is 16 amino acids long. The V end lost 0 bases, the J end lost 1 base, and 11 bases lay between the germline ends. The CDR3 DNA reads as TGTGCCAGTAGTATAGATGGCGGCAGGGGCACAGATACGCAGTATTTT. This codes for CASSIDGGRGTDTQYF.

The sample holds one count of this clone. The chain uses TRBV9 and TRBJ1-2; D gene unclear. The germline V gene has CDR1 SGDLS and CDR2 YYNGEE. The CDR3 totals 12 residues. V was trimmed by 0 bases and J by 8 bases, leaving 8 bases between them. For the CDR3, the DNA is TGTGCCAGCAGCGTAGGAGGGAGCGGCTACACCTTC. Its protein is CASSVGGSGYTF.

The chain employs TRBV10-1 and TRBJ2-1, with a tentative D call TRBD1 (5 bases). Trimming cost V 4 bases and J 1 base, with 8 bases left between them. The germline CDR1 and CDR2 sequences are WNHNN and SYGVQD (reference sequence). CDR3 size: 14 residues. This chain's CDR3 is CASSGAGSYNEQFF. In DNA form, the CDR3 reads TGCGCCAGCAGTGGGGCAGGGTCCTACAATGAGCAGTTCTTC.

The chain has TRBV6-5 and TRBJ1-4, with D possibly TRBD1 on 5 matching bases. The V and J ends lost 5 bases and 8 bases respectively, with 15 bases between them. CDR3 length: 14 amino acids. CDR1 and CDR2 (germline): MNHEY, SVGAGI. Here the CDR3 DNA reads TGTGCCAGCAGTACGAGGGCAGGGAGGGAAAAACTGTTTTTT. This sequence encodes CASSTRAGREKLFF.

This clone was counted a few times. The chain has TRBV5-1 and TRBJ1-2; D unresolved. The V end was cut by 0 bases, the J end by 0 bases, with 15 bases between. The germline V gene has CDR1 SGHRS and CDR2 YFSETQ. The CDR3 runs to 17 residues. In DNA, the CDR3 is TGCGCCAGCAGCTTGGACACCAGGACGGGAGCTAACTATGGCTACACCTTC. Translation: CASSLDTRTGANYGYTF. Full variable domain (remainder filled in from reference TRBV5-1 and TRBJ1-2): KAGVTQTPRYLIKTRGQQVTLSCSPISGHRSVSWYQQTPGQGLQFLFEYFSETQRNKGNFPGRFSGRQFSNSRSEMNVSTLELGDSALYLCASSLDTRTGANYGYTFGSGTRLTVV.

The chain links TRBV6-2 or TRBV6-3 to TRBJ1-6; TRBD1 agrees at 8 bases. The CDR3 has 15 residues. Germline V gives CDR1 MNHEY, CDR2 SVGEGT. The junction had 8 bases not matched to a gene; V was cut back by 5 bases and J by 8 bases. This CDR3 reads CASSPLGQGDSPLHF. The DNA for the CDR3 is TGTGCCAGCAGTCCACTCGGACAGGGAGATTCACCCCTCCACTTT.

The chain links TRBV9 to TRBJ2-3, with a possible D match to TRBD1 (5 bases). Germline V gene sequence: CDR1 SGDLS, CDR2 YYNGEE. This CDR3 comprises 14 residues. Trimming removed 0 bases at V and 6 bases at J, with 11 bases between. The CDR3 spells CASSVVGASDTQYF. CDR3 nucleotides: TGTGCCAGCAGCGTAGTTGGGGCGAGCGATACGCAGTATTTT. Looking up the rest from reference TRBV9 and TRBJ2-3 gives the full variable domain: DSGVTQTPKHLITATGQRVTLRCSPRSGDLSVYWYQQSLDQGLQFLIQYYNGEERAKGNILERFSAQQFPDLHSELNLSSLELGDSALYFCASSVVGASDTQYFGPGTRLTVL.

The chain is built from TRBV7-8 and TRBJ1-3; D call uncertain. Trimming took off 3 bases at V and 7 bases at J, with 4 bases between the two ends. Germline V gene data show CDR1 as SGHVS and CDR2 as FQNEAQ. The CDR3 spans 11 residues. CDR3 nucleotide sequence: TGTGCCAGCAGCTTCGGGAACACCATATATTTT. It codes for CASSFGNTIYF.

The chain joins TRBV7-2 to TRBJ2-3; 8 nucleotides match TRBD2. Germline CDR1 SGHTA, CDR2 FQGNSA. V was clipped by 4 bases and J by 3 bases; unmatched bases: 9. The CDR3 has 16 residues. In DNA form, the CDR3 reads TGTGCCAGCAGCTCGGGAGCGGGGGCCGGGACAGATACGCAGTATTTT. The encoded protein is CASSSGAGAGTDTQYF.

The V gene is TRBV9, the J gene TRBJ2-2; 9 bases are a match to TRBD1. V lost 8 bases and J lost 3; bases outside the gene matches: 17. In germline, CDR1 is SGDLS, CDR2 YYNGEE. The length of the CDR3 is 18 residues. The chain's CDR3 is CASGVTSGQGRDTGELFF. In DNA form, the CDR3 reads TGTGCCAGTGGGGTGACCTCAGGACAGGGGAGGGACACCGGGGAGCTGTTTTTT.

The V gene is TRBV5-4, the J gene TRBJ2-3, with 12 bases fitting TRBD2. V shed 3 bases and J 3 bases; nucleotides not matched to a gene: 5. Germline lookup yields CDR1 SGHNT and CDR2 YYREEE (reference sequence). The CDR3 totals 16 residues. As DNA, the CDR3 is TGTGCCAGCAGCTCACCGACTAGCGGGGGTACAGATACGCAGTATTTT. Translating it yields CASSSPTSGGTDTQYF.

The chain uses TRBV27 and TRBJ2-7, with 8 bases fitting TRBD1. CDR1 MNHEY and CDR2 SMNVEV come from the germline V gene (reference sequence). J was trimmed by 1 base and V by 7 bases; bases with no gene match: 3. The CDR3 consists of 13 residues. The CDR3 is CASTRGQSYEQYF. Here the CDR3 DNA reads TGTGCCAGCACCAGGGGGCAATCCTACGAGCAGTACTTC.

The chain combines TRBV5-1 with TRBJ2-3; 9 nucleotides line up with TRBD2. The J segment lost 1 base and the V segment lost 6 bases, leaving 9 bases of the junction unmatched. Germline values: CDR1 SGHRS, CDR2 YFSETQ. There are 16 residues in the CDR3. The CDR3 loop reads CASTMAGGIRTDTQYF. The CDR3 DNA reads TGCGCCAGCACTATGGCGGGGGGGATTCGCACAGATACGCAGTATTTT.